This entry concerns a single T cell receptor (beta chain). Its specificity is unknown. Germline V gene data show CDR1 as SGDLS and CDR2 as YYNGEE. V lost 4 bases and J 9 bases, leaving 14 bases between the germline ends. The CDR3 sequence is 14 residues long. This sample was included in a study of beta chain features in type 1 diabetes. Study-wide points: A moderate, significant TCRB CDR3 shortening appeared in type 1 diabetes across four CD4+ subsets. Patients' naive, central memory and Treg TCRB repertoires seemed closer to one another than those of healthy donors.

The sequenced template was cDNA made from the entire isolated RNA. Sequenced by immunoSEQ multiplex PCR; TCRdb stores in-frame clones only, minus some. The table lists about 650,000 clones, roughly 12% of them singletons, with roughly 0.12% in the top ten. Sequenced material: naive CD4+ T cells from blood. The V gene is TRBV9, the J gene TRBJ1-6, with D maybe TRBD1 (6 bases). The receptor was isolated from a man aged 30-40 years with type 1 diabetes. The CDR3 coding sequence is TGTGCCAGCAGCTCAGAGGGGGGGTCTTCACCCCTCCACTTT. It specifies CASSSEGGSSPLHF.